A single TCR beta chain is shown here with its context. The germline gives CDR1 ENHRY, CDR2 SYGVKD. Trimming left V 6 bases short and J 3 bases short, with 12 bases between. The CDR3 runs 13 residues. These data are taken from a study of Tregs in tolerant kidney transplant recipients. The table came from immunoSEQ multiplex PCR; TCRdb's copy has only in-frame clones and leaves some out. Among tens of thousands of clones, more than 90% were seen once, and the ten largest hold roughly 4.7%. The source is a human donor in good health. The chain recombines TRBV10-3 with TRBJ2-7, with D possibly TRBD2 on 6 matching bases. Material: CD8+ T cells from blood. In DNA, the CDR3 is TGTGCCATCAGCTCCGGGACTTACTACGAGCAGTACTTC. This gives the protein CAISSGTYYEQYF.